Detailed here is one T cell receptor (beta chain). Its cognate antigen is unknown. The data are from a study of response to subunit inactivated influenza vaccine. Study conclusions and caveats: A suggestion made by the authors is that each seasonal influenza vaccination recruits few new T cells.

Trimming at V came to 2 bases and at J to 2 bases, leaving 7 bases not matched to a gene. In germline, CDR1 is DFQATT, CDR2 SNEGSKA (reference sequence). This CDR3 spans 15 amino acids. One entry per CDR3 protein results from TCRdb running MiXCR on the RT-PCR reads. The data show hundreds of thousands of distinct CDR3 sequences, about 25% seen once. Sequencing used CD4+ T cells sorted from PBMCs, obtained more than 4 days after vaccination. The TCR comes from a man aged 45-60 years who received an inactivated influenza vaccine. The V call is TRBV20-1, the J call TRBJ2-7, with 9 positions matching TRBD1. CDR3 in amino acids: CSARIPGQGTYEQYF. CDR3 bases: TGCAGTGCTAGAATTCCGGGACAGGGCACCTACGAGCAGTACTTC.